One sample yielded the 19 T cell receptor beta chains listed below, sequenced in a study of cytomegalovirus exposure and HLA in healthy donors. Use of 60 Vbeta and 13 Jbeta primers characterized the PCR. Using immunoSEQ multiplex PCR, the repertoire was profiled, and TCRdb retains in-frame clones only, with some absent. The sample has about 93,000 clones; just under 80% are singletons. The sequencing sample was made of PBMCs. The receptors shown here come from a young man in good health and CMV-seronegative.

This chain uses TRBV19 with TRBJ2-7; weak D call: TRBD1 (5 bases). This CDR3 spans 14 amino acids. Trimming took off 5 bases at V and 5 bases at J, with 16 bases between the two ends. Germline CDR1 LNHDA, CDR2 SQIVND (reference sequence). This CDR3 reads CASSVDSTRDEQYF. The CDR3 DNA follows: TGTGCCAGTAGTGTCGACAGTACACGGGACGAGCAGTACTTC.

The chain uses TRBV13 and TRBJ1-5; D remains unclear. The CDR3 is made up of 13 amino acids. Germline CDR1 PRHDT, CDR2 FYEKMQ (reference sequence). V was clipped by 4 bases and J by 2 bases, with 6 bases between them. The CDR3 DNA reads TGTGCCAGCAGCTCCGCAGGCAATCAGCCCCAGCATTTT. Translating gives CASSSAGNQPQHF.

V usage is TRBV6-5 and J usage is TRBJ1-1; possible D gene TRBD1, 6 bases. This CDR3 contains 14 residues. Trimming stripped 7 bases from V and 1 base from J, with 13 bases between. The germline V gene has CDR1 MNHEY and CDR2 SVGAGI. The CDR3 DNA reads TGTGCCAGCACCGGGGGGCACAGGAACACTGAAGCTTTCTTT. Amino acid sequence: CASTGGHRNTEAFF.

The chain combines TRBV4-3 with TRBJ2-7, with 8 nucleotides matching TRBD1. Germline V gene data show CDR1 as LGHNA and CDR2 as YSLEER. The CDR3 consists of 18 residues. With V trimmed by 0 bases and J by 5 bases, 15 bases remained unmatched. The CDR3 loop is CASSQDSKLQDREHEQYF. The DNA for the CDR3 is TGCGCCAGCAGCCAAGATTCAAAGCTTCAGGACAGGGAGCACGAGCAGTACTTC.

J is TRBJ2-3 and V is TRBV5-5, with TRBD1 identical over 10 bases. This CDR3 has 16 amino acids. Trimming took 3 bases from V and 8 from J; bases not matched to a gene: 12. Per germline, CDR1 SGHKS and CDR2 YYEKEE (reference sequence). CDR3 amino acids: CASSWGLGTGVFTQYF. The CDR3, as DNA: TGTGCCAGCAGCTGGGGGTTAGGGACAGGGGTTTTTACGCAGTATTTT.

J is TRBJ2-1 and V is TRBV5-6, with D possibly being TRBD1 (6 bases). The CDR3 covers 15 residues. Germline V gives CDR1 SGHDT, CDR2 YYEEEE. Deletions cut 4 bases from V and 6 bases from J, with 17 bases between. CDR3 sequence: CASSRPRVRGNEQFF. DNA for the CDR3: TGTGCCAGCAGCCGACCCAGGGTCAGGGGCAATGAGCAGTTCTTC.

The CDR3 loop reads CASSLARGYNSPLHF. DNA of the CDR3: TGTGCCAGCAGTTTGGCGAGGGGGTATAATTCACCCCTCCACTTT. The rearrangement uses TRBV6-1 and TRBJ1-6, with a weak D call TRBD1 (6 bases). The V end was cut by 5 bases, the J end by 4 bases, with 12 bases between. In germline, CDR1 is MNHNS, CDR2 SASEGT. CDR3 length: 15 residues.

This clone was seen once. The rearrangement joins TRBV7-2 to TRBJ1-3, with TRBD1 as a possible D gene (6 bases). Germline CDR1 SGHTA, CDR2 FQGNSA. The CDR3 has 15 amino acids. The V and J ends lost 3 bases and 3 bases respectively, with 12 bases between them. This chain's CDR3 is CASSFGGHGGNTIYF. The CDR3, as DNA: TGTGCCAGCAGCTTCGGGGGGCACGGTGGAAACACCATATATTTT.

Details on this clone: Within the sample, other DNA sequences also encode this same CDR3. The V and J genes are TRBV27 and TRBJ1-1, with a tentative D call TRBD1 (5 bases). Germline CDR1 reads MNHEY; CDR2 reads SMNVEV (reference sequence). CDR3 length: 15 amino acids. Trimming took off 0 bases at V and 0 bases at J, with 8 bases between the two ends. The CDR3 sequence is CASSLSPGMNTEAFF. The CDR3 DNA follows: TGTGCCAGCAGTTTATCGCCAGGGATGAACACTGAAGCTTTCTTT.

This chain uses TRBV5-1 with TRBJ2-2; 10 nucleotides agree with TRBD2. Germline CDR1 is SGHRS and CDR2 is YFSETQ. Trimming at V came to 0 bases and at J to 0 bases, leaving 2 bases not matched to a gene. CDR3 length: 17 amino acids. The DNA for the CDR3 is TGCGCCAGCAGCTTGGAGCGGGGGGGGGCGAACACCGGGGAGCTGTTTTTT. Translating gives CASSLERGGANTGELFF.

The chain recombines TRBV30 with TRBJ2-7, with TRBD1 matching over 9 bases. From germline, CDR1 is GTSNPN and CDR2 SVGIG (reference sequence). Unmatched junction bases numbered 3, after V lost 2 bases and J lost 7 bases. The CDR3 totals 12 residues. This chain's CDR3 is CAWSFGQGEQYF. The CDR3 region has the DNA TGTGCCTGGAGTTTTGGACAGGGGGAGCAGTACTTC. The variable domain in full, with the rest retrieved from reference TRBV30 and TRBJ2-7, is SQTIHQWPATLVQPVGSPLSLECTVEGTSNPNLYWYRQAAGRGLQLLFYSVGIGQISSEVPQNLSASRPQDRQFILSSKKLLLSDSGFYLCAWSFGQGEQYFGPGTRLTVT.

This clone was recorded only once. The gene calls are TRBV2 and TRBJ2-3, with 10 bases that match TRBD1. With V trimmed by 7 bases and J by 4 bases, 5 bases remained unmatched. The CDR3 sequence is 14 residues long. Germline V CDR1 and CDR2: SNHLY, FYNNEI. CDR3 protein: CASKRDRGSDTQYF. CDR3 bases: TGTGCCAGCAAACGGGACAGGGGATCAGATACGCAGTATTTT.

The table lists this clone with a count of one. This chain uses TRBV2 with TRBJ2-5; 7 bases line up with TRBD2. This CDR3 spans 13 amino acids. J lost 4 bases, V lost 10 bases, and 9 bases had no gene match. Germline assignment: CDR1 SNHLY and CDR2 FYNNEI. CDR3 nucleotide sequence: TGTGCCACCGCCAGCGGGATGGGAGAGACCCAGTACTTC. Translated, it gives CATASGMGETQYF.

This clone was detected once. This sample includes further DNA sequences coding for the same CDR3. The chain combines TRBV9 with TRBJ2-1; D perhaps matches TRBD2 (6 bases). Per the germline V gene, CDR1 is SGDLS and CDR2 is YYNGEE. V was shortened by 0 bases and J by 6 bases, with 7 bases between the two germline ends. The CDR3 length is 13 residues. Written as DNA, the CDR3 is TGTGCCAGCAGCGTAGCCGGGGGCAATGAGCAGTTCTTC. Translated: CASSVAGGNEQFF.

The V call is TRBV30, the J call TRBJ1-1; D perhaps matches TRBD1 (5 bases). CDR3 length: 14 residues. CDR1 GTSNPN and CDR2 SVGIG come from the germline V gene (reference sequence). Trimming removed 0 bases from V and 1 base from J, with 9 bases in between. The CDR3 spells CAWSVRRGNTEAFF. The CDR3 nucleotides are TGTGCCTGGAGTGTACGTAGGGGGAACACTGAAGCTTTCTTT.

This clone was observed a single time. V and J are TRBV7-2 and TRBJ1-6; possible D gene TRBD1, 6 bases. From germline, CDR1 is SGHTA and CDR2 FQGNSA. V lost 1 base, J lost 9 bases, and 10 bases lay in between. The CDR3 sequence is 14 residues long. The CDR3 DNA reads TGTGCCAGCAGCTTAGTTCAGGGGACTTCACCCCTCCACTTT. Amino acids: CASSLVQGTSPLHF.

The chain is built from TRBV27 and TRBJ1-4, with D perhaps matching TRBD1 (6 bases). Germline V gene lookup returns CDR1 MNHEY and CDR2 SMNVEV (reference sequence). The ends were cut back, 4 bases at V and 7 bases at J, with 13 bases in the middle. This CDR3 comprises 14 residues. The CDR3 DNA sequence: TGTGCCAGCAGTTCCCCGCGACAGGCTGAAAAACTGTTTTTT. Residues: CASSSPRQAEKLFF.

The chain is built from TRBV5-1 and TRBJ1-4; D gene unclear. V lost 5 bases to trimming and J lost 0 bases, with 11 bases between them. Germline V gene sequence: CDR1 SGHRS, CDR2 YFSETQ. The CDR3 length is 15 residues. The CDR3 loop reads CASRPVPATNEKLFF. The CDR3 DNA is TGCGCCAGCAGACCAGTCCCTGCAACTAATGAAAAACTGTTTTTT.

The rearrangement joins TRBV27 to TRBJ1-2; D not resolved. The CDR3 runs 13 residues. Germline CDR1 and CDR2: MNHEY and SMNVEV (reference sequence). Trimming pared 5 bases from V and 4 bases from J, leaving 11 bases between. CDR3 sequence (DNA): TGTGCCAGCAGTCCCCCGAGTGGCTATGGCTACACCTTC. Translating it yields CASSPPSGYGYTF.